This TCR beta chain was observed in a study of blood T cell repertoires in COVID-19. Study summary: Material from acute and convalescent COVID-19 was sourced from the United States, Italy and Spain. Sources were T cells, B-cell-depleted T cells, or PBMCs; the material itself was cDNA or gDNA.

As originally analysed: Estimated nucleated cell counts came from reference gene primer amplification. Measured with immunoSEQ multiplex PCR; TCRdb has only the in-frame clones, and not every one. That table supplies the V and J calls and clone size; D and trimming were determined from the DNA. Found here are 100,000 or so clones, around 92% of them singletons; the top ten hold 5.7%. The CDR3 is 14 residues long. Germline values: CDR1 MNHEY, CDR2 SVGAGI. Unmatched junction bases numbered 5, after V lost 6 bases and J lost 5 bases. Sequences were obtained from peripheral blood. The receptor was derived from a man over 45 with active COVID-19. The chain uses TRBV6-5 and TRBJ1-1, with 11 positions matching TRBD1. CDR3 region: CASSHGQGATEAFF. CDR3 sequence (DNA): TGTGCCAGCAGCCACGGACAGGGGGCAACTGAAGCTTTCTTT.